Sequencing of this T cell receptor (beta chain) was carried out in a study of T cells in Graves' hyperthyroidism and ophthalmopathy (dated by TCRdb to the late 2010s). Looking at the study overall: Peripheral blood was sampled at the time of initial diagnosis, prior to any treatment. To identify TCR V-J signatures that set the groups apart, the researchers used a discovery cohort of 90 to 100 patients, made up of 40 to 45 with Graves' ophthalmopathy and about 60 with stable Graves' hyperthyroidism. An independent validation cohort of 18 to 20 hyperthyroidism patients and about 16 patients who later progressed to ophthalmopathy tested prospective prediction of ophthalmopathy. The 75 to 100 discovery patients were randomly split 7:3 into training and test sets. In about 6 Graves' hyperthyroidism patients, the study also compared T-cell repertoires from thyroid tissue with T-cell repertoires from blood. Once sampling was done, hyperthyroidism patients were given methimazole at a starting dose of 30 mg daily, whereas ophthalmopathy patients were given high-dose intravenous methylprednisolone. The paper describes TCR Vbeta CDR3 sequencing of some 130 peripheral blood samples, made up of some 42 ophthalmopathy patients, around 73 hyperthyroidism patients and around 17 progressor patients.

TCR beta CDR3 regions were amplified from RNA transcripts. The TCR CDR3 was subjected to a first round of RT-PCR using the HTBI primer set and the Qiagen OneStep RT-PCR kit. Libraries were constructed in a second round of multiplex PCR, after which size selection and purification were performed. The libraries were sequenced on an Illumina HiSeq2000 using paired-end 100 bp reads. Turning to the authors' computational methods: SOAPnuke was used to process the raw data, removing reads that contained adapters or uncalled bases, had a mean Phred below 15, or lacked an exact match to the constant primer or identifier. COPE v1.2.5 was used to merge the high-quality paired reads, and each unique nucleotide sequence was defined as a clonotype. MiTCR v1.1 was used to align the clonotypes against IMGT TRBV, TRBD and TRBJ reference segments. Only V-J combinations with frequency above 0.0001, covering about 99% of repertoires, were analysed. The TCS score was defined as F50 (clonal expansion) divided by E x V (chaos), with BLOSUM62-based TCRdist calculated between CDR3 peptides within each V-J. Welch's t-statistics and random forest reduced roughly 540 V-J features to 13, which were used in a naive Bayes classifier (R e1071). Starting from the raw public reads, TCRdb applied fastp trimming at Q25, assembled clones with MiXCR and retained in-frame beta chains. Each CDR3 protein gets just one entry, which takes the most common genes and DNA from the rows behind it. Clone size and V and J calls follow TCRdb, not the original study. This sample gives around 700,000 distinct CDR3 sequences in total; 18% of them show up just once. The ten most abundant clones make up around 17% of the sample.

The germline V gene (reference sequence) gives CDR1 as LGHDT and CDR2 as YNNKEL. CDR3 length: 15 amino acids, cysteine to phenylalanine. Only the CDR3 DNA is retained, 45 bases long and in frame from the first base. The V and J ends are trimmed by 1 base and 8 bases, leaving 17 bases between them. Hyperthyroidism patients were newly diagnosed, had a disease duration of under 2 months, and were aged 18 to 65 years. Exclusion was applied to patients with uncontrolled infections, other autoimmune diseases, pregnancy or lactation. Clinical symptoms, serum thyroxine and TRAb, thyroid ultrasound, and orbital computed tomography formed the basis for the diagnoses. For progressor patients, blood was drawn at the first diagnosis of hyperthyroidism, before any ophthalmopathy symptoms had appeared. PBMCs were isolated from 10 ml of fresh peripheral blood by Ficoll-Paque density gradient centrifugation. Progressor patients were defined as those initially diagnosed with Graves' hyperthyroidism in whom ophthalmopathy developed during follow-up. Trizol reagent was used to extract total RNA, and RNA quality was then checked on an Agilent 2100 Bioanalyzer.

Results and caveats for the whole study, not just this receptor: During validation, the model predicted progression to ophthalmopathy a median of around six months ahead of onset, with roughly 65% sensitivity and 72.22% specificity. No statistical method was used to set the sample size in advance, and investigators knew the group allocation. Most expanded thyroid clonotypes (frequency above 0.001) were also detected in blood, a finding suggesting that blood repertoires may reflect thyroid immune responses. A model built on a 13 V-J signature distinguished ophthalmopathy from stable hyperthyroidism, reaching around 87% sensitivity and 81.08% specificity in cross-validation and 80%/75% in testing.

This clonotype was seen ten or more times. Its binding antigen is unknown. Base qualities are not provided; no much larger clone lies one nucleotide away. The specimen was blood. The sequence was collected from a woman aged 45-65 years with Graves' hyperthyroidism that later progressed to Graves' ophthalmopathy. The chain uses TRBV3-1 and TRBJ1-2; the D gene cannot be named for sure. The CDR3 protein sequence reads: CASSQGKGGVGGYTF. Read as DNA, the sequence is TGTGCCAGCAGCCAAGGGAAGGGCGGAGTAGGAGGCTACACCTTC.